The 25 T cell receptor beta chains below were found in one sample sequenced in a study of blood T cells in healthy people across ages. PCR was performed a second time for about 6 to 12 cycles using a sample-barcoded 5' primer and a J-beta primer mix. TCRdb reprocessed the 5' RACE reads with MiXCR, giving one entry per CDR3 protein. The repertoire includes hundreds of thousands of distinct CDR3 sequences, 30% to 45% of them detected once, and 13% sits in the top ten. The sample was blood. The receptors come from a young man in good health.

This clonotype was seen ten or more times. The chain joins TRBV7-6 to TRBJ2-7; tentatively, D is TRBD1 (5 bases). Trimming removed 0 bases at V and 5 bases at J, with 17 bases between. The germline V gene has CDR1 SGHVS and CDR2 FNYEAQ. CDR3 length equals 16 residues. CDR3 nucleotides: TGTGCCAGCAGCTTAGCAGATAGCAGGGTAGGCAACGAGCAGTACTTC. It translates to CASSLADSRVGNEQYF.

This chain uses TRBV20-1 with TRBJ1-1; 8 bases are a match to TRBD1. The V segment lost 4 bases and the J segment 1 base; nucleotides outside the gene matches: 2. Germline loops: CDR1 DFQATT, CDR2 SNEGSKA (reference sequence). The CDR3 totals 13 residues. CDR3: CSATTGANTEAFF. In nucleotides, the CDR3 is TGCAGTGCTACGACAGGGGCGAACACTGAAGCTTTCTTT.

There are many counts of this clonotype. The chain uses TRBV15 and TRBJ1-2; no firm D call. Looked up from germline, CDR1 is LNHNV and CDR2 is YYDKDF (reference sequence). Trimming shortened V by 5 bases and J by 3 bases, and 10 bases separated the two germline ends. The CDR3 extends over 13 amino acids. CDR3 DNA: TGTGCCACCAGCGGCGACACCGACTATGGCTACACCTTC. The encoded protein is CATSGDTDYGYTF.

The table lists this clonotype with a few counts. This rearrangement joins TRBV6-2 or TRBV6-3 to TRBJ2-2; D unresolved. Germline assignment: CDR1 MNHEY and CDR2 SVGEGT. Trimming left V 3 bases short and J 7 bases short, with 12 bases between. The CDR3 has 14 amino acids. The CDR3 coding sequence is TGTGCCAGCAGTTATCGCTCGGCCTACGGGGAGCTGTTTTTT. As protein: CASSYRSAYGELFF.

As to this clonotype: An end of the junction does not agree with germline; a read error may underlie this. This chain uses TRBV5-5 with TRBJ1-5; the match to TRBD1 covers 9 bases. The CDR3 loop spans 14 amino acids. CDR1 is SGHKS, CDR2 YYEKEE, per germline (reference sequence). The CDR3 DNA is TGTGCCAACAGCCTGGACAGGGGAGATCAGCCCCAGCATTTT. Translation: CANSLDRGDQPQHF.

This clonotype has a handful of counts. V gene TRBV6-2 or TRBV6-3 combines with J gene TRBJ2-1; TRBD2 matches at 11 bases. The germline CDR1 and CDR2 sequences are MNHEY and SVGEGT. J lost 7 bases, V lost 2 bases, and 1 base had no gene match. The CDR3 contains 14 residues. The CDR3 loop reads CASSYASGGNEQFF. CDR3 DNA: TGTGCCAGCAGTTACGCTAGCGGGGGGAATGAGCAGTTCTTC.

This clonotype was found a few times. This rearrangement joins TRBV3-1 to TRBJ2-3; TRBD1 is a possible D gene (6 bases). From germline, CDR1 is LGHDT and CDR2 YNNKEL (reference sequence). Trimming left V 4 bases short and J 1 base short, with 15 bases between. The CDR3 runs to 16 residues. CDR3 in DNA: TGTGCCAGCAGCCCCCTCCCACAGGGTGGCACAGATACGCAGTATTTT. Translation gives CASSPLPQGGTDTQYF.

About this clonotype itself: The junction departs from the called germline gene at one end, perhaps through a read error. The rearrangement links TRBV7-3 to TRBJ1-1; no clear D. Looked up from germline, CDR1 is SGHTA and CDR2 is FQGTGA. The CDR3 loop spans 13 amino acids. CDR3 sequence reads: CAGSREVNTEAFF. The CDR3 DNA sequence: TGTGCCGGCAGCCGGGAGGTAAACACTGAAGCTTTCTTT.

The sample holds many counts of this clonotype. V gene TRBV12-3 or TRBV12-4 combines with J gene TRBJ2-3, with D possibly being TRBD2 (5 bases). There are 13 residues in the CDR3. The ends were cut back, 2 bases at V and 6 bases at J, with 9 bases in the middle. In DNA, the CDR3 is TGTGCCAGCAGTTTATTCGGGGAGGATACGCAGTATTTT. Protein: CASSLFGEDTQYF.

This CDR3 is CASKQGNTGELFF. CDR3 in DNA: TGTGCCAGCAAACAGGGGAACACCGGGGAGCTGTTTTTT. The chain links TRBV2 to TRBJ2-2; the D gene is possibly TRBD1 (6 bases). Germline V CDR1 and CDR2: SNHLY, FYNNEI. This CDR3 region has 13 residues. Trimming removed 7 bases at V and 1 base at J, with 7 bases between.

This clonotype was seen repeatedly, ten times or more. The V gene is TRBV7-3, the J gene TRBJ2-1; D assignment may be TRBD1 or TRBD2 (5 bases each). V lost 3 bases and J lost 7, with 10 bases in between. The CDR3 contains 13 residues. Germline values: CDR1 SGHTA, CDR2 FQGTGA. CDR3 protein: CASSFGGRNEQFF. CDR3 coding DNA: TGTGCCAGCAGCTTTGGGGGTCGGAATGAGCAGTTCTTC.

This sequence joins TRBV2 and TRBJ1-1; D possibly corresponds to TRBD1 (5 bases). The germline V gene has CDR1 SNHLY and CDR2 FYNNEI. The CDR3 spans 14 residues. Trimming took off 6 bases at V and 2 bases at J, with 13 bases between the two ends. CDR3 protein: CASRDGRGNTEAFF. The CDR3 DNA reads as TGTGCCAGCAGGGACGGGAGGGGAAACACTGAAGCTTTCTTT.

As to this clonotype: A junction end diverges from the germline sequence, so it may reflect a read error. The J gene is TRBJ1-4, the V gene TRBV19; no clear D gene. Germline V gene lookup returns CDR1 LNHDA and CDR2 SQIVND (reference sequence). The CDR3 has 15 residues. The CDR3 coding sequence is TGTGCCACCAAAACCTCACAAGTAACTAATGAAAAACTGGTTTTT. This translates into CATKTSQVTNEKLVF.

The chain carries TRBV7-8 and TRBJ2-6; no clear D gene. Germline V gene lookup returns CDR1 SGHVS and CDR2 FQNEAQ. V was clipped by 8 bases and J by 5 bases, with 13 bases between them. The CDR3 contains 14 residues. The CDR3, as DNA: TGTGCCAGCGGGCTCGAGAGGTGGGCCAACGTCCTGACTTTC. Its translation: CASGLERWANVLTF.

This clonotype appeared a few times. A clone one base away is much larger, so this may be a read error. The rearrangement links TRBV10-3 to TRBJ2-7; D is ambiguous. Germline V gives CDR1 ENHRY, CDR2 SYGVKD. The germline V and J ends were trimmed by 4 bases and 7 bases, with 8 bases remaining between them. The CDR3 loop spans 11 amino acids. CDR3 amino acids: CAISVGNEQYF. The CDR3, as DNA: TGTGCCATCAGTGTAGGGAATGAGCAGTACTTC.

The chain has TRBV24-1 and TRBJ2-2, with no clear D. Germline V gene data show CDR1 as KGHDR and CDR2 as SFDVKD. The CDR3 length is 16 residues. The V and J ends lost 3 bases and 2 bases respectively, with 12 bases between them. The CDR3 here is CATSDQFTANTGELFF. The CDR3, as DNA: TGTGCCACCAGTGATCAATTCACGGCAAACACCGGGGAGCTGTTTTTT.

This CDR3 reads CASSYSKQEHRAGNSPLHF. The CDR3 nucleotides are TGTGCCAGCAGTTACTCGAAACAGGAGCACCGCGCGGGCAATTCACCCCTCCACTTT. The V and J genes are TRBV6-2 or TRBV6-3 and TRBJ1-6; D may be TRBD1 (5 bases). The germline V and J ends were trimmed by 0 bases and 7 bases, with 22 bases remaining between them. The CDR3 contains 19 residues. CDR1 is MNHEY, CDR2 SVGEGT, per germline.

The chain couples TRBV4-1 to TRBJ1-6, with D uncertain. V was clipped by 0 bases and J by 11 bases, with 11 bases between them. CDR3 length equals 14 residues. Germline CDR1 is MGHRA and CDR2 is YSYEKL. CDR3 sequence reads: CASSQEGRAPPLHF. For the CDR3, the DNA is TGCGCCAGCAGCCAAGAAGGGAGGGCTCCACCCCTCCACTTT.

This chain joins TRBV20-1 and TRBJ2-3, with D tentatively TRBD2 (6 bases). With 6 bases removed from V and 6 bases from J, the gap between germline ends came to 19 bases. CDR3 length: 14 residues. Germline V gene data show CDR1 as DFQATT and CDR2 as SNEGSKA (reference sequence). CDR3 coding DNA: TGCAGTGCGCCCCGGGACTCTGCAGGGGATACGCAGTATTTT. Translation gives CSAPRDSAGDTQYF.

This clonotype was picked up many times. The genes are TRBV20-1 and TRBJ2-5; D may be TRBD2 (5 bases). Germline CDR1 and CDR2: DFQATT and SNEGSKA (reference sequence). This CDR3 is built from 13 residues. V lost 3 bases, J lost 0 bases, and 8 bases lay in between. This chain's CDR3 is CSAREVYQETQYF. The CDR3 coding sequence is TGCAGTGCTAGGGAGGTGTACCAAGAGACCCAGTACTTC.

This chain links TRBV3-1 with TRBJ2-4; no reliable D call. Per the germline V gene, CDR1 is LGHDT and CDR2 is YNNKEL (reference sequence). The CDR3 is 13 amino acids. The V end lost 2 bases, the J end lost 6 bases, and 8 bases lay between the germline ends. CDR3 loop: CASSQTYGNIQYF. CDR3 DNA: TGTGCCAGCAGCCAAACATATGGAAACATTCAGTACTTC.

The rearrangement uses TRBV7-6 and TRBJ2-5, with no clear D. The J call may be incorrect, as the DNA end agrees better with TRBJ2-7. CDR1 is SGHVS and CDR2 is FNYEAQ in the germline V gene. The CDR3 loop spans 17 amino acids. CDR3 sequence: CASSLALAGGTWYEQYF. CDR3 DNA sequence: TGTGCCAGCAGCTTAGCGTTAGCAGGCGGCACTTGGTACGAGCAGTACTTC.

A few counts support this clonotype. CDR3 DNA: TGTGCCAGCAGCCGGACTAGCGGGGGGGCTAAGTACAATGAGCAGTACTTC. Its protein product is CASSRTSGGAKYNEQYF. This chain joins TRBV7-2 and TRBJ2-5, with TRBD2 identical over 15 bases. The CDR3 spans 17 residues. The germline V gene has CDR1 SGHTA and CDR2 FQGNSA. Unmatched junction bases numbered 15, after V lost 5 bases and J lost 11 bases.

This clonotype showed up just a few times. The chain recombines TRBV30 with TRBJ1-1, with D unresolved. Germline-derived CDR1 and CDR2 are GTSNPN and SVGIG (reference sequence). V gave up 2 bases and J gave up 4 bases, with 11 bases separating them. CDR3 length equals 13 residues. CDR3 protein: CAWSLQEGTEAFF. CDR3 nucleotide sequence: TGTGCCTGGAGTCTTCAGGAGGGCACTGAAGCTTTCTTT.

This clonotype was detected many times. This sequence joins TRBV29-1 and TRBJ2-7; 9 bases agree with TRBD1. Looked up from germline, CDR1 is SQVTM and CDR2 is ANQGSEA. The CDR3 loop spans 12 amino acids. J gave up 2 bases and V 8 bases, and 4 bases lay outside the gene matches. This CDR3 is CSTRQGAYEQYF. The CDR3 DNA follows: TGCAGCACCCGACAGGGGGCCTACGAGCAGTACTTC.